This T cell receptor beta chain was sequenced during a study of T cell responses to AZD1222 COVID-19 vaccine. Findings and limits, study-wide: Spike-specific TCR repertoires showed rising breadth and depth after two AZD1222 doses.

Worth noting for this clone: Its specificity is not known.

The table came from immunoSEQ multiplex PCR; TCRdb's copy has only in-frame clones and leaves some out. The repertoire holds about 96,000 clones, with roughly nine tenths as singletons. The input for sequencing was peripheral blood, taken on day 0 of AZD1222 vaccination. The receptor was derived from an adult in good health.

CDR3 in DNA: TGTGCCAGCAGCTTCGGGGGGGACGGATCACCCCTCCACTTT. This encodes CASSFGGDGSPLHF. This rearrangement joins TRBV11-1 to TRBJ1-6; TRBD1 might be the D (5 bases). This CDR3 is 14 amino acids long. The V end was cut by 3 bases, the J end by 10 bases, with 13 bases between. Germline V lookup: CDR1 SGHAT, CDR2 FQDESV (reference sequence). The whole variable domain, remainder taken from reference TRBV11-1 and TRBJ1-6, is EAEVAQSPRYKITEKSQAVAFWCDPISGHATLYWYRQILGQGPELLVQFQDESVVDDSQLPKDRFSAERLKGVDSTLKIQPAELGDSAMYLCASSFGGDGSPLHFGNGTRLTVT.